This T cell receptor beta chain stems from a study of T cell responses to AZD1222 COVID-19 vaccine. Study-wide results and limits: Two doses of AZD1222 preceded a rise in Spike-specific TCR breadth and depth.

Of note for this clone: Its specificity is unknown.

The V gene's germline CDR1 is LNHNV and CDR2 YYDKDF (reference sequence). CDR3 length equals 12 residues. V was clipped by 1 base and J by 13 bases; unmatched bases: 2. TCRdb's copy holds only in-frame clones and misses some; the assay was immunoSEQ multiplex PCR. The sample has 95,000 to 110,000 clones, about nine tenths seen once. The sequence derives from an adult in good health. V usage is TRBV15 and J usage is TRBJ2-4; 9 bases are a match to TRBD1. This specimen was peripheral blood, taken on day 0 of AZD1222 vaccination. Here the CDR3 reads CATSRGDRGQYF. Written as DNA, the CDR3 is TGTGCCACCAGCAGAGGTGACAGGGGGCAGTACTTC.